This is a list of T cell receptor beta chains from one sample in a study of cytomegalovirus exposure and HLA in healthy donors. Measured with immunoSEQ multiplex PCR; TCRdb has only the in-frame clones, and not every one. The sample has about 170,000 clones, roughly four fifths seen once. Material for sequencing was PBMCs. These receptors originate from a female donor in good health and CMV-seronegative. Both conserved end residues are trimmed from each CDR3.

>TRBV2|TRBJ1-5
ASSEDVTVGLNQPQH
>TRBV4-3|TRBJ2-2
ASSRDFAGTNTGELF
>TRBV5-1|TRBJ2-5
ASSPVERQETQY
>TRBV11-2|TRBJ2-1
ASSLMLGAGSYNEQF
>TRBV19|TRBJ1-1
ASSTVTGRTIRAF
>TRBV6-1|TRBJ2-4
ASSGQGADIQY
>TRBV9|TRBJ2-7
ASRPGQGAGEQY
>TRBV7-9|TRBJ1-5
ASSLGTGNQPQH
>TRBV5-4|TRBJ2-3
ASSGAAGTSTDTQY
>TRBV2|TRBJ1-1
ASSEARQGIEAF
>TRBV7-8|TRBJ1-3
ASSLQGAAGNTIY
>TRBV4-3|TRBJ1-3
ASSLDRLPVNTIY
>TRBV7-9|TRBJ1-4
ASSLMGTGLNEKLF
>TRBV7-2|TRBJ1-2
ASSLEAGRNYGYT
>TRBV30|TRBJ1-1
AWSVRQVNTEAF
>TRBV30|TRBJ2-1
AWGTSALRNEQF
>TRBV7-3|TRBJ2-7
ASSSSGPPGYEQY
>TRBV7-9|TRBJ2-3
ASTTSLPPDTQY
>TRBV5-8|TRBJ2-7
ASSLEQGGHEQY
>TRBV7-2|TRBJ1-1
ASSLSIHNTEAF
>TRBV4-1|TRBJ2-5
ASSQTRYSRLQETQY
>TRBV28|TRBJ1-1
ASSSGGKKTEAF
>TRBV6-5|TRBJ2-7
ASRNRGEQY
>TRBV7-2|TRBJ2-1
ASSSRTSAVYNEQF
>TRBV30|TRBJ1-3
AWRSHRTGSGNTIY
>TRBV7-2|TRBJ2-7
ASTPPGGGLPYEQY
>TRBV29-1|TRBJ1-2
SVGQRPALNGYT
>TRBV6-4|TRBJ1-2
ASSEAVGYGYT
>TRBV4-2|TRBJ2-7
ASSQDLQRGSSYEQY
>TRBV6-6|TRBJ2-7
ASSLGQGVYEQY
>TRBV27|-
ASSFRTGDVSYEQY
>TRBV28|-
ASSSSSDLYEQY
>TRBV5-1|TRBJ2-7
ASSLSGTGSYEQY
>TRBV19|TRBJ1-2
ASTRERNGYT
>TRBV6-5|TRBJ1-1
ASSFWTVRGNTEAF
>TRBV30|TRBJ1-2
AWSDRAYGYT
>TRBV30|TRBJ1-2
AWRNQGQAYGYT
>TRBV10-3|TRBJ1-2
ASEGTDRVYGYT
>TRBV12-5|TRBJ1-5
ASGLVTGGIGASNQPQH
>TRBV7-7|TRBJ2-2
ASSLGSSGGTGELF
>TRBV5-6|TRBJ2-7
ASSSGTGSYEQY
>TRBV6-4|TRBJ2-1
ASSPSGSSYNEQF
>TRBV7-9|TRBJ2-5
ASSSGGETQY